The 29 T cell receptor beta chains presented below share a single source sample, sequenced in a study of response to subunit inactivated influenza vaccine. In TCRdb, the RT-PCR reads were re-called with MiXCR into one record per CDR3 protein. The sample has a few hundred thousand distinct CDR3 sequences, roughly a fifth seen once. Here the sequenced sample was PBMCs from blood, taken less than 22 months after vaccination. The receptors derive from a man aged 50 to 75 who received an inactivated influenza vaccine.

This clonotype was counted at least ten times. A much larger clone is a single base away; this may be a read error. Written as DNA, the CDR3 is TGCGCCAGCAGCACCGGGACGGGGAACACTGAAGCTTTCTTT. It encodes CASSTGTGNTEAFF. The chain is built from TRBV5-1 and TRBJ1-1, with D possibly TRBD1 on 5 matching bases. This CDR3 is 14 amino acids long. Germline V gene lookup returns CDR1 SGHRS and CDR2 YFSETQ. Trimming removed 4 bases at V and 1 base at J, with 11 bases between. Using reference TRBV5-1 and TRBJ1-1 for the parts outside the CDR3, the full variable domain is KAGVTQTPRYLIKTRGQQVTLSCSPISGHRSVSWYQQTPGQGLQFLFEYFSETQRNKGNFPGRFSGRQFSNSRSEMNVSTLELGDSALYLCASSTGTGNTEAFFGQGTRLTVV.

The chain links TRBV19 to TRBJ2-1, with no clear D. The V gene lost 6 bases and the J gene lost 5 bases, with 20 bases spanning the gap. This CDR3 region has 16 residues. From germline, CDR1 is LNHDA and CDR2 SQIVND (reference sequence). The CDR3 sequence: CASSPLRAPSHNEQFF. The CDR3 nucleotides read TGTGCCAGTAGCCCTTTACGTGCCCCGTCCCACAATGAGCAGTTCTTC.

The gene calls are TRBV18 and TRBJ1-5, with 10 bases fitting TRBD1. Per germline, CDR1 KGHSH and CDR2 LQKENI. V gave up 2 bases and J gave up 2 bases; unmatched junction bases: 3. The CDR3 extends over 16 amino acids. CDR3 in amino acids: CASSPTGTGGNQPQHF. The CDR3 region has the DNA TGTGCCAGCTCACCAACCGGGACAGGGGGCAATCAGCCCCAGCATTTT.

The V and J genes are TRBV29-1 and TRBJ2-7; D possibly corresponds to TRBD1 (6 bases). Trimming took off 7 bases at V and 6 bases at J, with 22 bases between the two ends. The germline gives CDR1 SQVTM, CDR2 ANQGSEA. This CDR3 contains 14 residues. CDR3 DNA: TGCAGCGCCAAAGGGGGTATTCGTGTAGGCGAGCAGTACTTC. Translated: CSAKGGIRVGEQYF.

This clonotype was detected a few times. The chain has TRBV7-2 and TRBJ2-7; maybe TRBD2 (5 bases). The CDR3 length is 17 residues. V shed 5 bases and J shed 2 bases, with 22 bases lying between them. CDR1 is SGHTA and CDR2 is FQGNSA in the germline V gene. The DNA for the CDR3 is TGTGCCAGCAGCCTAAAAGACCATACTGGCGGGCCCTACGAGCAGTACTTC. It specifies CASSLKDHTGGPYEQYF.

This clonotype was counted at least ten times. The J gene is TRBJ1-5, the V gene TRBV3-1; no reliable D call. The CDR3 sequence is 14 residues long. The germline V and J ends were trimmed by 0 bases and 7 bases, with 10 bases remaining between them. Germline CDR1 reads LGHDT; CDR2 reads YNNKEL (reference sequence). CDR3 sequence: CASSQDIRLQPQHF. For the CDR3, the DNA is TGTGCCAGCAGCCAAGATATCAGGTTGCAGCCCCAGCATTTT. The complete variable domain, with remaining parts taken from reference TRBV3-1 and TRBJ1-5, reads DTAVSQTPKYLVTQMGNDKSIKCEQNLGHDTMYWYKQDSKKFLKIMFSYNNKELIINETVPNRFSPKSPDKAHLNLHINSLELGDSAVYFCASSQDIRLQPQHFGDGTRLSIL.

The chain combines TRBV10-3 with TRBJ1-4; maybe TRBD1 (5 bases). The CDR3 contains 15 residues. Trimming took off 0 bases at V and 7 bases at J, with 12 bases between the two ends. In germline, CDR1 is ENHRY, CDR2 SYGVKD. The CDR3 reads CAISESTGRGEKLFF. In nucleotides, the CDR3 is TGTGCCATCAGTGAGTCGACGGGAAGGGGTGAAAAACTGTTTTTT.

This clonotype was counted a few times. This chain uses TRBV24-1 with TRBJ2-3; no definite D call. The V gene lost 4 bases and the J gene lost 6 bases, with 13 bases spanning the gap. This CDR3 has 14 amino acids. Per germline, CDR1 KGHDR and CDR2 SFDVKD. The CDR3 here is CATSDHQQPDTQYF. In nucleotides, the CDR3 is TGTGCCACCAGTGACCACCAACAACCCGATACGCAGTATTTT.

This clonotype was recorded at least ten times. This chain links TRBV7-3 with TRBJ2-1; 10 bases map to TRBD2. J gave up 2 bases and V 5 bases, and 3 bases lay outside the gene matches. CDR3 length equals 15 residues. The germline V gene has CDR1 SGHTA and CDR2 FQGTGA. This CDR3 reads CASSQGLAAYNEQFF. In DNA form, the CDR3 reads TGTGCCAGCAGCCAAGGACTAGCGGCCTACAATGAGCAGTTCTTC.

The table lists this clonotype with many counts. The V gene is TRBV29-1, the J gene TRBJ1-2, with 7 bases that match TRBD1. Germline V lookup: CDR1 SQVTM, CDR2 ANQGSEA. With 2 bases clipped from V and 4 bases from J, the junction kept 1 base outside the gene matches. The CDR3 extends over 12 amino acids. The CDR3 sequence is CSVERQGYGYTF. In nucleotides, the CDR3 is TGCAGCGTTGAACGACAGGGCTATGGCTACACCTTC.

This chain's CDR3 is CASSQHSSYEQYF. The CDR3 DNA reads TGTGCCAGCAGCCAACACAGCTCCTACGAGCAGTACTTC. The chain carries TRBV3-1 and TRBJ2-7; no firm D call. In germline, CDR1 is LGHDT, CDR2 YNNKEL (reference sequence). The CDR3 sequence is 13 residues long. The V end lost 2 bases, the J end lost 0 bases, and 5 bases lay between the germline ends.

V usage is TRBV7-9 and J usage is TRBJ2-1, with D hard to call. The CDR3 is 15 residues long. With 5 bases removed from V and 3 bases from J, the gap between germline ends came to 14 bases. Germline CDR1 SEHNR, CDR2 FQNEAQ (reference sequence). This CDR3 is CASSHPDKSYNEQFF. DNA for the CDR3: TGTGCCAGCAGCCATCCCGACAAGAGCTACAATGAGCAGTTCTTC.

This clonotype was counted only a few times. V is TRBV9 and J is TRBJ1-1; TRBD1 is a possible D gene (6 bases). Germline CDR1 SGDLS, CDR2 YYNGEE. The CDR3 spans 14 residues. V lost 2 bases, J lost 4 bases, and 12 bases lay in between. The CDR3: CASSVGGSGTEAFF. The CDR3 DNA is TGTGCCAGCAGCGTCGGGGGCTCAGGCACTGAAGCTTTCTTT.

In its sample, this clonotype was seen a few times. The rearrangement links TRBV3-1 to TRBJ1-3; a possible D gene is TRBD1 (6 bases). Germline V lookup: CDR1 LGHDT, CDR2 YNNKEL (reference sequence). This CDR3 has 18 residues. The ends were cut back, 4 bases at V and 0 bases at J, with 19 bases in the middle. The CDR3 sequence is CASSPLRGAPLSGNTIYF. DNA for the CDR3: TGTGCCAGCAGCCCTTTACGGGGGGCACCTCTCTCTGGAAACACCATATATTTT.

The genes are TRBV5-1 and TRBJ2-7; perhaps TRBD1 as D (6 bases). CDR3 length: 15 amino acids. V gave up 0 bases and J gave up 4 bases, with 14 bases separating them. CDR1 and CDR2 (germline): SGHRS, YFSETQ. DNA of the CDR3: TGCGCCAGCAGCTTGGTTACAGGGTACGTTTACGAGCAGTACTTC. Translating it yields CASSLVTGYVYEQYF.

This clonotype was counted ten times or more. The gene calls are TRBV4-3 and TRBJ1-2, with D possibly TRBD1 on 5 matching bases. The CDR3 extends over 15 amino acids. Trimming left V 1 base short and J 4 bases short, with 13 bases between. From germline, CDR1 is LGHNA and CDR2 YSLEER. CDR3 bases: TGCGCCAGCAGCCAAGGCCTCACGAGGGGCTATGGCTACACCTTC. This sequence encodes CASSQGLTRGYGYTF.

The gene calls are TRBV29-1 and TRBJ2-7; D not certain. This CDR3 comprises 11 residues. CDR1 and CDR2 from the germline V gene are SQVTM and ANQGSEA. Trimming stripped 7 bases from V and 0 bases from J, with 7 bases between. The DNA for the CDR3 is TGCAGCGCCGAAGACTCCTACGAGCAGTACTTC. Its protein product is CSAEDSYEQYF.

The genes are TRBV11-2 and TRBJ1-2; no firm D call. Trimming took 3 bases from V and 8 from J, leaving 16 bases between them. Germline lookup yields CDR1 SGHAT and CDR2 FQNNGV. The CDR3 consists of 14 residues. The CDR3 DNA reads as TGTGCCAGCAGCTTCGACGGCCGGGCGGGGGGCTACACCTTC. The encoded protein is CASSFDGRAGGYTF.

This clonotype was picked up a small number of times. The chain couples TRBV29-1 to TRBJ2-1; 13 nucleotides align to TRBD2. Germline V gives CDR1 SQVTM, CDR2 ANQGSEA. The CDR3 consists of 13 residues. The V and J ends lost 6 bases and 7 bases, in that order; junction bases with no gene match: 3. In DNA, the CDR3 is TGCAGCGTGTGGACTAGCGGGAGAAATGAGCAGTTCTTC. This gives the protein CSVWTSGRNEQFF.

The chain recombines TRBV5-4 with TRBJ2-1; TRBD1 or TRBD2 may be the D gene (5 bases each). The CDR3 consists of 15 residues. Per germline, CDR1 SGHNT and CDR2 YYREEE (reference sequence). Trimming stripped 4 bases from V and 4 bases from J, with 15 bases between. CDR3 in amino acids: CASSPGAGRYNEQFF. CDR3 in DNA: TGTGCCAGCAGCCCCGGGGCAGGACGTTACAATGAGCAGTTCTTC. The full variable domain, rest sourced from reference TRBV5-4 and TRBJ2-1, is ETGVTQSPTHLIKTRGQQVTLRCSSQSGHNTVSWYQQALGQGPQFIFQYYREEENGRGNFPPRFSGLQFPNYSSELNVNALELDDSALYLCASSPGAGRYNEQFFGPGTRLTVL.

The V and J genes are TRBV12-3 or TRBV12-4 and TRBJ2-1, with 14 bases matching TRBD2. The V segment lost 6 bases and the J segment 10 bases; nucleotides outside the gene matches: 8. The CDR3 loop spans 15 amino acids. The CDR3 region has the DNA TGTGCCAGCAGGTTACCGTGGACTAGCGGGAGGGAGCAGTTCTTC. It specifies CASRLPWTSGREQFF.

This clonotype occurred a few times. This chain joins TRBV6-1 and TRBJ2-3, with a tentative D call TRBD1 (5 bases). The CDR3 consists of 14 residues. Germline CDR1 is MNHNS and CDR2 is SASEGT. Trimming pared 6 bases from V and 5 bases from J, leaving 15 bases between. CDR3 in DNA: TGTGCCAGCAGGTCCAGGGTCTTGGTAGATACGCAGTATTTT. This gives the protein CASRSRVLVDTQYF.

The CDR3 DNA sequence: TGCAGCGTTGGTGAACAGGGGTCCCGCTACGAGCAGTACTTC. Its translation: CSVGEQGSRYEQYF. The V and J genes are TRBV29-1 and TRBJ2-7; 7 bases map to TRBD1. Per the germline V gene, CDR1 is SQVTM and CDR2 is ANQGSEA. The length of the CDR3 is 14 residues. Unmatched junction bases numbered 9, after V lost 4 bases and J lost 3 bases.

This rearrangement joins TRBV6-1 to TRBJ2-5; D is possibly TRBD1 or TRBD2 (5 bases each). CDR3 length: 15 amino acids. Germline-derived CDR1 and CDR2 are MNHNS and SASEGT. With 6 bases removed from V and 2 bases from J, the gap between germline ends came to 16 bases. CDR3 bases: TGTGCCAGCAGGCGCCGGGACGCGAAACAAGAGACCCAGTACTTC. Protein product: CASRRRDAKQETQYF.

This clonotype was found a few times. The chain recombines TRBV15 with TRBJ2-5, with TRBD1 matching over 8 bases. V was pared by 3 bases and J by 0 bases, with 6 bases of the junction left unmatched. The V gene's germline CDR1 is LNHNV and CDR2 YYDKDF (reference sequence). This CDR3 region has 16 residues. DNA for the CDR3: TGTGCCACCAGCAGTAAACGGGACAGGTACCAAGAGACCCAGTACTTC. Protein sequence: CATSSKRDRYQETQYF. The full variable domain, rest sourced from reference TRBV15 and TRBJ2-5, is DAMVIQNPRYQVTQFGKPVTLSCSQTLNHNVMYWYQQKSSQAPKLLFHYYDKDFNNEADTPDNFQSRRPNTSFCFLDIRSPGLGDTAMYLCATSSKRDRYQETQYFGPGTRLLVL.

The chain has TRBV11-3 and TRBJ2-2; D is ambiguous. CDR1 is SGHNT and CDR2 is YENEEA in the germline V gene. Trimming removed 1 base from V and 4 bases from J, with 16 bases in between. The CDR3 extends over 17 amino acids. DNA of the CDR3: TGTGCCAGCAGCTTAGTAGATCGGTACAACAGCACCGGGGAGCTGTTTTTT. This translates into CASSLVDRYNSTGELFF.

This chain connects TRBV6-6 to TRBJ2-7; possibly TRBD2 for D (5 bases). Per germline, CDR1 MNHNY and CDR2 SVGAGI (reference sequence). The CDR3 runs to 13 residues. V lost 5 bases, J lost 2 bases, and 10 bases lay in between. CDR3 coding DNA: TGTGCCAGCAGTAGAGGGCGAGCCTACGAGCAGTACTTC. It codes for CASSRGRAYEQYF.

This clonotype has a count of ten or more. This rearrangement joins TRBV12-3 or TRBV12-4 to TRBJ1-1, with unresolved D. CDR3 length: 10 amino acids. V was clipped by 6 bases and J by 8 bases, with 7 bases between them. CDR3 protein: CASSLVEAFF. In DNA form, the CDR3 reads TGTGCCAGCAGCCTGGTCGAAGCTTTCTTT.

The chain combines TRBV12-3 or TRBV12-4 with TRBJ2-2, with 8 bases lining up with TRBD2. This CDR3 region has 15 residues. The junction had 2 bases not matched to a gene; V was cut back by 5 bases and J by 0 bases. The CDR3, as DNA: TGTGCCAGCAGTCGGGGGGGGGCGAACACCGGGGAGCTGTTTTTT. It is translated as CASSRGGANTGELFF.